The T cell receptor beta chain under discussion was sequenced for a study of blood T cell repertoires in COVID-19. Looking at the study overall: From T cells, B-cell-depleted T cells, or PBMCs came the material, which was cDNA or gDNA.

Trimming took 2 bases from V and 0 from J; bases not matched to a gene: 8. Germline CDR1 reads KGHDR; CDR2 reads SFDVKD. The CDR3 runs 17 residues. Produced via immunoSEQ multiplex PCR; TCRdb's table is partial and in-frame only. The sample holds approximately 28,000 clones, around 72% seen once. The sequenced material came from peripheral blood. The chain carries TRBV24-1 and TRBJ2-5; 7 positions agree with TRBD2. The clonotype comes from a boy aged 2 to 10 with active or convalescent COVID-19. CDR3 protein: CATSDYPGRGHQETQYF. For the CDR3, the DNA is TGTGCCACCAGTGATTACCCTGGGAGGGGTCACCAAGAGACCCAGTACTTC.